One and the same sample provided the 25 T cell receptor beta chains below, sequenced in a study of T cell responses to AZD1222 COVID-19 vaccine. Assay used: immunoSEQ multiplex PCR; TCRdb lists only in-frame clones, some missing. The sample lists some 130,000 clones, approximately 85% occurring once. The sample was peripheral blood, taken on day 0 of AZD1222 vaccination. The receptor source for this set is an adult in good health.

The rearrangement uses TRBV10-3 and TRBJ2-3; D may be TRBD2 (6 bases). CDR1 is ENHRY, CDR2 SYGVKD, per germline. V lost 0 bases and J 4 bases, leaving 23 bases between the germline ends. This CDR3 spans 19 amino acids. The DNA for the CDR3 is TGTGCCATCAGTGAGTCGTCCTTGGGCGGGGAAGAGGGCCCAGATACGCAGTATTTT. The encoded protein is CAISESSLGGEEGPDTQYF.

J is TRBJ1-2 and V is TRBV5-4; the D is unclear. CDR1 SGHNT and CDR2 YYREEE come from the germline V gene (reference sequence). The CDR3 runs to 14 residues. The V and J ends lost 3 bases and 2 bases respectively, with 11 bases between them. The CDR3 is CASSWPAVNYGYTF. As DNA, the CDR3 is TGTGCCAGCAGCTGGCCAGCGGTCAACTATGGCTACACCTTC.

The chain employs TRBV10-3 and TRBJ1-4; D not certain. Germline V gives CDR1 ENHRY, CDR2 SYGVKD. V lost 3 bases, J lost 11 bases, and 16 bases lay in between. The CDR3 loop spans 14 amino acids. The CDR3 DNA reads as TGTGCCATCAGTGACCGGGCCATTGAGGCGAAACTGTTTTTT. Translated, it gives CAISDRAIEAKLFF.

Comment on this clone: Other DNA sequences in this specimen translate into the identical CDR3. The V call is TRBV19, the J call TRBJ1-5; 8 bases map to TRBD1. The CDR3 is made up of 13 amino acids. Trimming removed 8 bases from V and 4 bases from J; junction bases left unmatched: 4. The germline CDR1 and CDR2 sequences are LNHDA and SQIVND (reference sequence). CDR3 sequence: CASGGTGNQPQHF. For the CDR3, the DNA is TGTGCCAGTGGGGGGACAGGAAATCAGCCCCAGCATTTT.

The J gene is TRBJ2-1, the V gene TRBV10-1; the match to TRBD1 covers 10 bases. Per germline, CDR1 WNHNN and CDR2 SYGVQD (reference sequence). The CDR3 consists of 18 residues. With 3 bases clipped from V and 6 bases from J, the junction kept 14 bases outside the gene matches. The CDR3 is CASSEGTGASSELNEQFF. CDR3 in DNA: TGCGCCAGCAGTGAAGGGACAGGGGCCAGTTCCGAGCTCAATGAGCAGTTCTTC.

The genes are TRBV3-1 (or the pseudogene TRBV3-2) and TRBJ2-7, with 7 positions matching TRBD2. Germline V gene sequence: CDR1 LGHDT, CDR2 YNNKEL (reference sequence). V lost 0 bases and J lost 0; bases outside the gene matches: 5. The CDR3 is made up of 16 amino acids. DNA of the CDR3: TGTGCCAGCAGCCAAGATCGCGCTAGCGGCTCCTACGAGCAGTACTTC. Amino acids: CASSQDRASGSYEQYF.

V gene TRBV2 combines with J gene TRBJ1-5; 9 bases are a match to TRBD1. The CDR3 runs 14 residues. Germline CDR1 and CDR2: SNHLY and FYNNEI. J lost 7 bases, V lost 6 bases, and 7 bases had no gene match. Here the CDR3 DNA reads TGTGCCAGCAGGGAACCGGGACAGGGACAGCCCCAGCATTTT. Residues: CASREPGQGQPQHF. The full variable domain, its missing parts supplied by reference TRBV2 and TRBJ1-5, is EPEVTQTPSHQVTQMGQEVILRCVPISNHLYFYWYRQILGQKVEFLVSFYNNEISEKSEIFDDQFSVERPDGSNFTLKIRSTKLEDSAMYFCASREPGQGQPQHFGDGTRLSIL.

The chain employs TRBV11-2 and TRBJ2-7, with no clear D. The CDR3 runs to 17 residues. The germline V gene encodes CDR1 SGHAT and CDR2 FQNNGV. V lost 2 bases, J lost 1 base, and 18 bases lay in between. The CDR3 sequence: CASSLRMGYGGSYEQYF. CDR3 coding DNA: TGTGCCAGCAGCTTAAGGATGGGATACGGTGGGTCCTACGAGCAGTACTTC.

The V gene is TRBV27, the J gene TRBJ1-2; maybe TRBD1 (5 bases). The CDR3 contains 15 residues. V lost 1 base and J lost 0, with 9 bases in between. The germline V gene encodes CDR1 MNHEY and CDR2 SMNVEV (reference sequence). CDR3 nucleotide sequence: TGTGCCAGCAGTTTATGGGGGGATTCTAACTATGGCTACACCTTC. Its translation: CASSLWGDSNYGYTF.

The V and J genes are TRBV7-2 and TRBJ2-7; 11 bases fit TRBD2. With V trimmed by 1 base and J by 5 bases, 4 bases remained unmatched. Germline-derived CDR1 and CDR2 are SGHTA and FQGNSA. The CDR3 totals 15 residues. The CDR3 spells CASSLVAGGPDEQYF. The DNA for the CDR3 is TGTGCCAGCAGCTTAGTAGCGGGAGGGCCCGACGAGCAGTACTTC.

This chain links TRBV5-1 with TRBJ2-1; the match to TRBD2 covers 11 bases. CDR3 size: 18 residues. The germline V gene encodes CDR1 SGHRS and CDR2 YFSETQ. V shed 6 bases, J shed 1 base, and the junction held 12 bases outside the gene matches. This chain's CDR3 is CASILTSGGEGSYNEQFF. CDR3 bases: TGCGCCAGCATCCTCACTAGCGGGGGTGAAGGTTCCTACAATGAGCAGTTCTTC.

The genes are TRBV12-5 and TRBJ1-1; D is possibly TRBD1 (6 bases). V shed 1 base and J shed 10 bases, with 13 bases lying between them. Germline values: CDR1 LGHNT, CDR2 FRNRAP. The CDR3 sequence is 13 residues long. DNA of the CDR3: TGTGCTAGTGGTTTGGAACAGGGAAGTTCAGCTTTCTTT. Protein sequence: CASGLEQGSSAFF.

J is TRBJ2-3 and V is TRBV4-1, with 7 bases lining up with TRBD2. CDR1 is MGHRA and CDR2 is YSYEKL in the germline V gene. There are 17 residues in the CDR3. V was pared by 1 base and J by 2 bases, with 9 bases of the junction left unmatched. The CDR3 DNA follows: TGCGCCAGCAGCCAAGTCCCGGGACTATCAACCACAGATACGCAGTATTTT. This sequence encodes CASSQVPGLSTTDTQYF.

The chain carries TRBV7-8 and TRBJ2-1; D call uncertain. The CDR3 consists of 11 residues. Trimming cost V 1 base and J 9 bases, with 4 bases left between them. Looked up from germline, CDR1 is SGHVS and CDR2 is FQNEAQ. This CDR3 reads CASSLGVEQFF. The CDR3 DNA reads as TGTGCCAGCAGCTTAGGTGTTGAGCAGTTCTTC.

The chain links TRBV5-8 to TRBJ2-3; D unresolved. This CDR3 is 15 amino acids long. The germline gives CDR1 SGHTS, CDR2 YDEGEE. Deletions cut 7 bases from V and 0 bases from J, with 15 bases between. CDR3: CASAFGSKSTDTQYF. CDR3 coding DNA: TGTGCCAGCGCTTTTGGTTCGAAGAGCACAGATACGCAGTATTTT.

This chain links TRBV30 with TRBJ2-7; 9 bases match TRBD2. In germline, CDR1 is GTSNPN, CDR2 SVGIG (reference sequence). The trim removed 3 bases at V and 5 bases at J, leaving 14 bases unmatched. The CDR3 has 16 residues. CDR3 amino acids: CAWRFKGSGGNNEQYF. The CDR3 DNA reads TGTGCCTGGAGGTTTAAGGGGAGCGGGGGGAACAACGAGCAGTACTTC. Supplemented by reference TRBV30 and TRBJ2-7, the full variable domain reads SQTIHQWPATLVQPVGSPLSLECTVEGTSNPNLYWYRQAAGRGLQLLFYSVGIGQISSEVPQNLSASRPQDRQFILSSKKLLLSDSGFYLCAWRFKGSGGNNEQYFGPGTRLTVT.

The rearrangement uses TRBV7-8 and TRBJ1-2; 8 bases map to TRBD1. The germline CDR1 and CDR2 sequences are SGHVS and FQNEAQ. This CDR3 comprises 13 residues. V was pared by 5 bases and J by 8 bases, with 7 bases of the junction left unmatched. CDR3 protein: CASSPRTGNGYTF. The DNA for the CDR3 is TGTGCCAGCAGCCCGCGGACAGGGAACGGCTACACCTTC.

The V and J genes are TRBV11-2 and TRBJ1-4, with D tentatively TRBD1 (6 bases). The length of the CDR3 is 19 residues. V was shortened by 5 bases and J by 0 bases, with 22 bases between the two germline ends. Germline CDR1 and CDR2: SGHAT and FQNNGV. CDR3 nucleotides: TGTGCCAGCAGCGGCATAGGGACACTAGCCCCTGCAACTAATGAAAAACTGTTTTTT. As protein: CASSGIGTLAPATNEKLFF.

The chain carries TRBV19 and TRBJ1-3, with D possibly TRBD1 on 5 matching bases. The V and J ends lost 10 bases and 5 bases respectively, with 24 bases between them. The length of the CDR3 is 16 residues. Germline lookup yields CDR1 LNHDA and CDR2 SQIVND (reference sequence). CDR3 amino acids: CATTPQGNVARNTIYF. CDR3 nucleotide sequence: TGTGCCACTACGCCCCAGGGCAACGTCGCACGAAACACCATATATTTT.

This chain connects TRBV4-1 to TRBJ2-7; 9 bases are shared with TRBD2. There are 15 residues in the CDR3. V trimming: 3 bases; J trimming: 2 bases; junction bases outside the gene matches: 5. The germline V gene encodes CDR1 MGHRA and CDR2 YSYEKL. The CDR3 DNA sequence: TGCGCCAGCAGCCATGCCCTAGCGGGAACCTACGAGCAGTACTTC. Translating it yields CASSHALAGTYEQYF.

This chain links TRBV5-1 with TRBJ1-1; D may be TRBD1 (6 bases). Germline V gene data show CDR1 as SGHRS and CDR2 as YFSETQ. V lost 1 base, J lost 4 bases, and 11 bases lay in between. The CDR3 covers 14 residues. CDR3 region: CASSLTTGRTEAFF. CDR3 DNA sequence: TGCGCCAGCAGCTTGACGACAGGTCGCACTGAAGCTTTCTTT.

The rearrangement joins TRBV6-1 to TRBJ1-1; no clear D gene. The CDR3 has 13 amino acids. The germline V gene encodes CDR1 MNHNS and CDR2 SASEGT. Trimming took 1 base from V and 4 from J, leaving 7 bases between them. Here the CDR3 DNA reads TGTGCCAGCAGTGAAGTCCTCGTCACTGAAGCTTTCTTT. Protein product: CASSEVLVTEAFF.

This clone was seen only a few times. The chain combines TRBV18 with TRBJ1-5; D is uncertain. Per germline, CDR1 KGHSH and CDR2 LQKENI. Trimming took off 2 bases at V and 7 bases at J, with 12 bases between the two ends. CDR3 length equals 14 residues. The DNA of the CDR3 is TGTGCCAGCTCACCATTGGGAAGTAGACAGCCCCAGCATTTT. As protein: CASSPLGSRQPQHF.

The gene calls are TRBV9 and TRBJ2-4; 9 nucleotides line up with TRBD1. Looked up from germline, CDR1 is SGDLS and CDR2 is YYNGEE. CDR3 size: 15 residues. V dropped 3 bases and J dropped 7; count of bases not matched to a gene: 8. The CDR3 DNA follows: TGTGCCAGCAGCGGAGGTGGGACAGGGTCGAACATTCAGTACTTC. Its translation: CASSGGGTGSNIQYF.

This chain connects TRBV6-5 to TRBJ2-3; D gene unclear. The CDR3 is made up of 15 amino acids. The germline CDR1 and CDR2 sequences are MNHEY and SVGAGI. The ends were cut back, 5 bases at V and 0 bases at J, with 12 bases in the middle. The CDR3 is CASSTQPQSTDTQYF. The CDR3 coding sequence is TGTGCCAGCAGTACCCAACCTCAGAGCACAGATACGCAGTATTTT.